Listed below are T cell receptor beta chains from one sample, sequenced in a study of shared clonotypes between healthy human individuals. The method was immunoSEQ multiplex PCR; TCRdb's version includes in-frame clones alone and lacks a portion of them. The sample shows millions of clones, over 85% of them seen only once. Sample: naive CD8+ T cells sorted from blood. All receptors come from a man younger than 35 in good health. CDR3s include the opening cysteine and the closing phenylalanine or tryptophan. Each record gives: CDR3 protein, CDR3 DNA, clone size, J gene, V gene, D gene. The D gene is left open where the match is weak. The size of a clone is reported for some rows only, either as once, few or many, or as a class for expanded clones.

CATLSVSTDTQYF	TGTGCCACCCTATCAGTGAGCACAGATACGCAGTATTTT	.	TRBJ2-3	TRBV15	.
CASSIDYPGYEQYF	TGTGCCAGTAGTATAGATTATCCGGGTTACGAGCAGTACTTC	.	TRBJ2-7	TRBV19	.
CASSRLAGTIKETQYF	TGTGCCAGCAGCCGATTAGCGGGGACGATAAAAGAGACCCAGTACTTC	.	TRBJ2-5	TRBV27	TRBD2
CASSAGTGGTYEQYF	TGCGCCAGCAGCGCGGGGACAGGGGGCACCTACGAGCAGTACTTC	.	TRBJ2-7	TRBV5-1	TRBD1
CASIGSGGSYEQYF	TGCGCCAGCATAGGTAGCGGGGGTTCCTACGAGCAGTACTTC	.	TRBJ2-7	TRBV10-2	TRBD2
CASSFPGVAEAFF	TGTGCCAGCAGCTTTCCAGGGGTAGCTGAAGCTTTCTTT	.	TRBJ1-1	TRBV7-8	.
CASSYEDRGTEQFF	TGTGCCAGCAGTTACGAAGACAGGGGAACTGAGCAGTTCTTC	.	TRBJ2-1	TRBV6-5	TRBD1
CASSPSGRSAGELFF	TGTGCCAGCAGTCCTAGCGGGAGGTCGGCCGGGGAGCTGTTTTTT	once	TRBJ2-2	TRBV28	TRBD2
CASSVFDDQPQHF	TGTGCCAGCAGCGTATTTGATGATCAGCCCCAGCATTTT	.	TRBJ1-5	TRBV9	.
CASSYEESIAKNIQYF	TGTGCCAGCAGTTACGAGGAGAGTATAGCCAAAAACATTCAGTACTTC	.	TRBJ2-4	TRBV6-6	.
CAIRMGTSGVQETQYF	TGTGCCATCAGGATGGGGACTAGCGGGGTCCAAGAGACCCAGTACTTC	.	TRBJ2-5	TRBV10-3	TRBD2
CATVDLWTGSYEQYF	TGTGCCACCGTGGATCTCTGGACAGGGTCCTACGAGCAGTACTTC	.	TRBJ2-7	TRBV6-1	TRBD1
CASSLGQNQPKPQHF	TGTGCCAGCAGCTTAGGCCAGAACCAACCAAAGCCCCAGCATTTT	.	TRBJ1-5	TRBV13	.
CASSYREANYNEQFF	TGTGCCAGCAGTTACAGGGAAGCTAACTACAATGAGCAGTTCTTC	.	TRBJ2-1	TRBV2	.
CASSLGYPTDTQYF	TGTGCCAGCAGCTTAGGCTACCCCACAGATACGCAGTATTTT	.	TRBJ2-3	TRBV7-8	.
CASSQEDRGGTEAFF	TGCGCCAGCAGCCAAGAGGACAGGGGAGGAACTGAAGCTTTCTTT	.	TRBJ1-1	TRBV4-3	TRBD1
CSVETGALQPQHF	TGCAGCGTTGAGACGGGGGCATTGCAGCCCCAGCATTTT	.	TRBJ1-5	TRBV29-1	.
CASSPTGGHPTYEQYF	TGTGCCAGCAGCCCTACGGGCGGCCACCCGACCTACGAGCAGTACTTC	.	TRBJ2-7	TRBV7-2	.
CASSRSGGRRREGPDQETQYF	TGTGCCAGCAGCCGATCTGGGGGGAGAAGGCGGGAGGGCCCCGACCAAGAGACCCAGTACTTC	once	TRBJ2-5	TRBV9	TRBD2
CASSFGDYEQYF	TGTGCCAGCAGCTTCGGGGACTACGAGCAGTACTTC	once	TRBJ2-7	TRBV7-9	.
CASSQGLAGVESDTQYF	TGCGCCAGCAGCCAGGGACTAGCGGGAGTAGAGTCAGATACGCAGTATTTT	.	TRBJ2-3	TRBV4-3	TRBD2
CASSQGSATYNEQFF	TGCGCCAGCAGCCAAGGATCGGCAACCTACAATGAGCAGTTCTTC	.	TRBJ2-1	TRBV4-3	.
CASSIPQEGEQYF	TGTGCCAGCAGCATCCCCCAAGAAGGCGAGCAGTACTTC	.	TRBJ2-7	TRBV5-8	.
CASSGVRWDEQYF	TGTGCCAGCAGTGGGGTTAGGTGGGACGAGCAGTACTTC	once	TRBJ2-7	TRBV2	.
CAISQSGLAGATDTQYF	TGTGCCATCAGTCAATCCGGACTAGCGGGGGCCACAGATACGCAGTATTTT	.	TRBJ2-3	TRBV10-3	TRBD2
CASSQEAGTNQPQHF	TGCGCCAGCAGCCAAGAGGCCGGGACGAATCAGCCCCAGCATTTT	.	TRBJ1-5	TRBV4-1	.
CASSSWGASMNNEQFF	TGTGCCAGCAGTTCATGGGGGGCCTCAATGAACAATGAGCAGTTCTTC	.	TRBJ2-1	TRBV27	.
CASSYLPRGENEKLFF	TGTGCCAGCAGTTACCTTCCCAGGGGAGAGAATGAAAAACTGTTTTTT	.	TRBJ1-4	TRBV6-5	.
CASSGPRDNYYGYTF	TGTGCCAGCAGCGGGCCCCGGGACAACTACTATGGCTACACCTTC	.	TRBJ1-2	TRBV9	.
CASSLATNTEAFF	TGTGCCAGCAGCTTGGCAACGAACACTGAAGCTTTCTTT	.	TRBJ1-1	TRBV5-4	.
CSVEGGQGWETQYF	TGCAGCGTTGAAGGCGGACAGGGGTGGGAGACCCAGTACTTC	.	TRBJ2-5	TRBV29-1	TRBD1
CASSLSQGVIEQYF	TGTGCCAGCAGTTTATCACAGGGGGTGATCGAGCAGTACTTC	.	TRBJ2-7	TRBV27	TRBD1
CASSLWGTSGIPSTDTQYF	TGTGCCAGCAGTTTATGGGGGACTAGCGGGATTCCTAGCACAGATACGCAGTATTTT	once	TRBJ2-3	TRBV27	TRBD2
CASSLRGQATSTDTQYF	TGTGCCAGCAGCTTAAGGGGACAGGCAACTAGCACAGATACGCAGTATTTT	.	TRBJ2-3	TRBV7-9	TRBD1
CASSNTGTLTYEQYF	TGTGCCAGCAGTAACACCGGGACCCTTACCTACGAGCAGTACTTC	once	TRBJ2-7	TRBV6-5	.
CASSKTPQGTAYNEQFF	TGTGCCAGCAGCAAAACCCCACAGGGGACGGCCTACAATGAGCAGTTCTTC	.	TRBJ2-1	TRBV7-9	TRBD1
CASSQDPRGFEGADEQYF	TGCGCCAGCAGCCAAGATCCACGGGGATTTGAGGGGGCGGATGAGCAGTACTTC	.	TRBJ2-7	TRBV4-1	TRBD1
CASSWLGKDGYTF	TGTGCCAGCAGTTGGTTAGGGAAGGATGGCTACACCTTC	.	TRBJ1-2	TRBV6-5	.
CASSDPGQRNTEAFF	TGTGCCAGCAGCGACCCGGGACAGAGGAACACTGAAGCTTTCTTT	.	TRBJ1-1	TRBV6-1	TRBD1
CASSPDPTQPQHF	TGTGCCAGCAGCCCAGACCCAACTCAGCCCCAGCATTTT	once	TRBJ1-5	TRBV11-2	.
CASGPEGKGEKLFF	TGTGCCAGTGGTCCGGAGGGGAAGGGTGAAAAACTGTTTTTT	.	TRBJ1-4	TRBV19	.
CASSMKAVTINYGYTF	TGCGCCAGCAGCATGAAGGCGGTCACAATTAACTATGGCTACACCTTC	.	TRBJ1-2	TRBV4-1	.
CASSLGGQPQHF	TGTGCCAGCAGCTTAGGGGGGCAGCCCCAGCATTTT	.	TRBJ1-5	TRBV7-9	.
CAWSVDQGTQYF	TGTGCCTGGAGTGTAGACCAGGGCACCCAGTACTTC	once	TRBJ2-5	TRBV30	.
CASSVGQFEAFF	TGTGCCAGCAGTGTCGGACAGTTTGAAGCTTTCTTT	.	TRBJ1-1	TRBV2	.
CSVQMNTEAFF	TGCAGCGTCCAGATGAACACTGAAGCTTTCTTT	.	TRBJ1-1	TRBV29-1	.
CASSPGLAATYEQYF	TGTGCCAGCAGCCCGGGACTAGCGGCAACCTACGAGCAGTACTTC	.	TRBJ2-7	TRBV9	TRBD2
CASSEGPGDLEYEQYF	TGTGCCAGCAGTGAGGGCCCCGGCGATTTGGAGTACGAGCAGTACTTC	.	TRBJ2-7	TRBV2	.
CASSPRAYEQYF	TGTGCCAGCAGCCCCAGGGCCTACGAGCAGTACTTC	few	TRBJ2-7	TRBV7-9	.
CASSVTGGHSGELFF	TGCGCCAGCAGTGTAACGGGGGGGCATAGCGGGGAGCTGTTTTTT	.	TRBJ2-2	TRBV10-2	TRBD2
CASLALRQGSYEQFF	TGTGCCAGCTTGGCGCTGCGACAGGGATCCTATGAGCAGTTCTTC	.	TRBJ2-1	TRBV6-6	TRBD1
CASSLSPGGHTEAFF	TGTGCCAGCAGTTTATCACCCGGGGGCCACACTGAAGCTTTCTTT	once	TRBJ1-1	TRBV6-5	.